The entry below gives a single T cell receptor (beta chain) sequence along with its context. Its antigen is currently unknown. This specimen comes from a study of OX40 agonist ivuxolimab in advanced cancers. Overall study: With a range of roughly 20 to 80, age averaged approximately 54 years, and about 83% were male. General study findings and limits: Antigen specificity of clonally expanded peripheral T cells was not established. CD8+ T cells were the subset that, on average, had more expanded clones than CD4+. Blood T cells, both CD4+ and CD8+, expanded clonally by week 6 at 0.1 to 3.0 mg/kg.

Clones were sequenced by immunoSEQ multiplex PCR, and TCRdb holds only the in-frame ones, with some missing. The sample includes roughly 77,000 clones, less than 85% of them seen just once. Per the germline V gene, CDR1 is KGHSH and CDR2 is LQKENI. V lost 6 bases to trimming and J lost 0 bases, with 12 bases between them. The length of the CDR3 is 15 residues. The sequenced sample was CD4+ or CD8+ T cells sorted from blood, obtained in a trial of the OX40 agonist ivuxolimab. The TCR sequence derives from an adult with an advanced solid tumor such as melanoma, head and neck, liver or kidney cancer. V and J are TRBV18 and TRBJ2-1; D call uncertain. The CDR3 here is CASSFSESSYNEQFF. The CDR3 coding sequence is TGTGCCAGCTCGTTCTCTGAGAGCTCCTACAATGAGCAGTTCTTC.